This T cell receptor beta chain stems from a study of blood T cell repertoires in COVID-19. As for the study in general: COVID-19 samples, acute and convalescent, were from the United States, Italy and Spain. The analysed material was cDNA or gDNA that came from T cells, B-cell-depleted T cells, or PBMCs.

Authors' methods: Researchers report that nucleated cell counts were estimated from reference gene primer amplification. The assay was immunoSEQ multiplex PCR, and TCRdb's table has in-frame clones only and misses some. V and J calls and clone size follow that table, whereas D and trimming were derived from the DNA. The data hold more than 95,000 clones, with around 88% observed a single time. CDR1 and CDR2 (germline): MNHEY, SMNVEV (reference sequence). The CDR3 is 14 residues long. V trimming: 6 bases; J trimming: 9 bases; junction bases outside the gene matches: 7. This receptor was identified in a man older than 75 with active or convalescent COVID-19. The V and J genes are TRBV27 and TRBJ1-6; 8 bases are a match to TRBD1. Sequencing was performed on peripheral blood. The CDR3 bases are TGTGCCAGCAGACAGGGGGTATCCAGTTCACCCCTCCACTTT. It translates to CASRQGVSSSPLHF.